The 24 T cell receptor beta chains listed next were all sequenced from one sample in a study of Graves' ophthalmopathy and Graves' hyperthyroidism. As the template, RNA transcripts were used to amplify TCR beta CDR3 regions. RT-PCR in the first round used HTBI primers; a second-round multiplex PCR followed. TCRdb re-called the multiplex PCR reads with MiXCR, one entry per CDR3 protein. The table shows 650,000 to 900,000 distinct CDR3 sequences, with roughly two fifths occurring only once. The sequenced material came from peripheral blood. All receptors come from an adult man with Graves' ophthalmopathy.

The V and J genes are TRBV30 and TRBJ1-1; no firm D call. Trimming took 6 bases from V and 0 from J, leaving 11 bases between them. Per germline, CDR1 GTSNPN and CDR2 SVGIG (reference sequence). This CDR3 has 13 amino acids. CDR3 amino acids: CACTTEMNTEAFF. The DNA of the CDR3 is TGTGCCTGTACTACAGAGATGAACACTGAAGCTTTCTTT.

This clonotype has more than one count but fewer than ten. V and J are TRBV19 and TRBJ2-2; perhaps TRBD2 as D (5 bases). Germline CDR1 reads LNHDA; CDR2 reads SQIVND (reference sequence). This CDR3 has 14 residues. The germline V and J ends were trimmed by 6 bases and 0 bases, with 8 bases remaining between them. CDR3 in DNA: TGTGCCAGTAGGCAGCGGTCGAACACCGGGGAGCTGTTTTTT. Protein product: CASRQRSNTGELFF.

As regards this clonotype: A much more abundant neighbour one base away suggests this may be a read error. V usage is TRBV7-9 and J usage is TRBJ2-5, with D possibly matching TRBD1 (6 bases). The CDR3 has 14 residues. V lost 4 bases, J lost 4 bases, and 13 bases lay in between. Germline lookup yields CDR1 SEHNR and CDR2 FQNEAQ (reference sequence). The DNA of the CDR3 is TGTGCCAGCAGCTCCCGGACAGAGCGAGAGACCCAGTACTTC. Translated, it gives CASSSRTERETQYF.

The chain uses TRBV5-1 and TRBJ2-2, with D perhaps TRBD1 or TRBD2 (5 bases each). Looked up from germline, CDR1 is SGHRS and CDR2 is YFSETQ. V lost 6 bases and J lost 7, with 13 bases in between. The CDR3 runs to 13 residues. The CDR3 is CASTGASHGELFF. The CDR3 coding sequence is TGCGCCAGCACCGGGGCAAGCCACGGGGAGCTGTTTTTT.

As regards this clonotype: The germline gene is not matched at one end of the junction; a read error may be the cause. The chain recombines TRBV7-9 with TRBJ1-2, with D maybe TRBD1 (6 bases). The CDR3 totals 15 residues. Germline loops: CDR1 SEHNR, CDR2 FQNEAQ (reference sequence). CDR3 DNA: TGTGCCTGCAGCTTACCCACGGGACACAGATATGGCTACACCTTC. Protein sequence: CACSLPTGHRYGYTF.

This chain uses TRBV2 with TRBJ1-6, with TRBD1 matching over 7 bases. Germline CDR1 and CDR2: SNHLY and FYNNEI. With 5 bases clipped from V and 10 bases from J, the junction kept 11 bases outside the gene matches. The CDR3 spans 15 residues. CDR3 coding DNA: TGTGCCAGCAGTTCCTTACAGGGGCTAGGCTCACCCCTCCACTTT. Protein: CASSSLQGLGSPLHF.

This clonotype was counted ten times or more. The rearrangement uses TRBV7-8 and TRBJ1-4, with no clear D. The ends were cut back, 5 bases at V and 0 bases at J, with 10 bases in the middle. The CDR3 is 15 amino acids. Germline CDR1 is SGHVS and CDR2 is FQNEAQ. CDR3 coding DNA: TGTGCCAGCAGCCCGACCGGCGCAACTAATGAAAAACTGTTTTTT. It codes for CASSPTGATNEKLFF. The complete variable domain, with remaining parts taken from reference TRBV7-8 and TRBJ1-4, reads GAGVSQSPRYKVAKRGQDVALRCDPISGHVSLFWYQQALGQGPEFLTYFQNEAQLDKSGLPSDRFFAERPEGSVSTLKIQRTQQEDSAVYLCASSPTGATNEKLFFGSGTQLSVL.

Worth noting for this clonotype: One end of the junction does not line up with germline, which may come from a read error. The rearrangement uses TRBV5-4 and TRBJ2-7; 7 nucleotides line up with TRBD1. The CDR3 loop spans 14 amino acids. The germline CDR1 and CDR2 sequences are SGHNT and YYREEE (reference sequence). For the CDR3, the DNA is TGTGCCAACAGCTTGAGGACAGGAAAAAACGAGCAGTACTTC. As protein: CANSLRTGKNEQYF.

The rearrangement links TRBV5-5 to TRBJ2-7; the D is unclear. CDR1 SGHKS and CDR2 YYEKEE come from the germline V gene (reference sequence). This CDR3 has 13 amino acids. Trimming removed 4 bases at V and 3 bases at J, with 11 bases between. The CDR3 DNA follows: TGTGCCAGCAGCGCCTCGACGGACTACGAGCAGTACTTC. Protein: CASSASTDYEQYF.

On this clonotype itself: The CDR3 ends on some other residue instead of the conserved phenylalanine or tryptophan, so this is likely a read error. V and J are TRBV7-9 and TRBJ2-3; D is perhaps TRBD2 (5 bases). The CDR3 is 12 amino acids. V was trimmed by 5 bases and J by 3 bases, leaving 6 bases between them. The V gene's germline CDR1 is SEHNR and CDR2 FQNEAQ (reference sequence). The DNA of the CDR3 is TGTGCCAGCAGCGAGGGAACAGATACGCAGTATTGT. Amino acid sequence: CASSEGTDTQYC.

V usage is TRBV20-1 and J usage is TRBJ2-3; D gene unclear. The germline V and J ends were trimmed by 1 base and 1 base, with 3 bases remaining between them. CDR1 and CDR2 (germline): DFQATT, SNEGSKA (reference sequence). The CDR3 covers 12 residues. DNA of the CDR3: TGCAGTGCTAGAGTAGGCACAGATACGCAGTATTTT. Its protein is CSARVGTDTQYF.

At least ten counts were recorded for this clonotype. The CDR3 DNA reads TGTGCCACCAGTGATATCGGTTACGGGAATCAGCCCCAGCATTTT. Translated: CATSDIGYGNQPQHF. The chain employs TRBV24-1 and TRBJ1-5, with no clear D. Germline assignment: CDR1 KGHDR and CDR2 SFDVKD. Trimming removed 3 bases at V and 4 bases at J, with 12 bases between. The CDR3 sequence is 15 residues long.

The V call is TRBV29-1, the J call TRBJ2-2; TRBD2 matches 9 bases. The CDR3 length is 17 residues. Per germline, CDR1 SQVTM and CDR2 ANQGSEA. V lost 1 base, J lost 0 bases, and 6 bases stayed unmatched. CDR3 DNA sequence: TGCAGCGTTGAAGTGGGGCTAGCGGGATCGAACACCGGGGAGCTGTTTTTT. Its protein is CSVEVGLAGSNTGELFF.

In its sample, this clonotype was seen many times. CDR3 in amino acids: CSVVDGTYEQYF. Written as DNA, the CDR3 is TGCAGCGTTGTCGACGGGACCTACGAGCAGTACTTC. V is TRBV29-1 and J is TRBJ2-7; the D gene is possibly TRBD2 (5 bases). Trimming took off 4 bases at V and 2 bases at J, with 9 bases between the two ends. CDR3 length: 12 amino acids. In germline, CDR1 is SQVTM, CDR2 ANQGSEA.

In its sample, this clonotype was seen many times. This chain connects TRBV15 to TRBJ1-3, with D unresolved. Trimming took 3 bases from V and 0 from J, leaving 9 bases between them. CDR3 length: 15 amino acids. The germline gives CDR1 LNHNV, CDR2 YYDKDF (reference sequence). The CDR3 DNA follows: TGTGCCACCAGCAGCGGCCGGAGCTCTGGAAACACCATATATTTT. As protein: CATSSGRSSGNTIYF.

The DNA of the CDR3 is TGTGCCAGCAGTGGGGGGCCTCGGGAAGAGACCCAGTACTTC. Encoded protein: CASSGGPREETQYF. J is TRBJ2-5 and V is TRBV2, with D possibly matching TRBD1 (6 bases). The CDR3 is 14 amino acids. The germline V and J ends were trimmed by 4 bases and 3 bases, with 12 bases remaining between them. Germline V lookup: CDR1 SNHLY, CDR2 FYNNEI.

The V and J genes are TRBV16 and TRBJ1-2; D uncertain. The V gene's germline CDR1 is KGHSY and CDR2 FQNENV. The CDR3 runs to 15 residues. The V end lost 2 bases, the J end lost 4 bases, and 14 bases lay between the germline ends. In nucleotides, the CDR3 is TGTGCCAGCAGCCAAGATGGGCCAGGCGCCTATGGCTACACCTTC. It encodes CASSQDGPGAYGYTF.

This clonotype was counted a few times. The chain joins TRBV11-2 to TRBJ2-7; 7 positions agree with TRBD1. The CDR3 covers 14 residues. Per the germline V gene, CDR1 is SGHAT and CDR2 is FQNNGV. Trimming at V came to 5 bases and at J to 3 bases, leaving 7 bases not matched to a gene. The CDR3 spells CASSRDRALYEQYF. As DNA, the CDR3 is TGTGCCAGCAGCCGCGACAGGGCCCTCTACGAGCAGTACTTC.

V gene TRBV6-9 combines with J gene TRBJ2-5; weak D call: TRBD1 (6 bases). Germline V lookup: CDR1 MNHGY, CDR2 SVAAGI. The CDR3 is 14 residues long. V was trimmed by 2 bases and J by 2 bases, leaving 9 bases between them. The CDR3 nucleotides are TGTGCCAGCAGTTATATCAGGGGACAAGAGACCCAGTACTTC. Translation gives CASSYIRGQETQYF.

The chain recombines TRBV10-2 with TRBJ1-1, with 7 bases matching TRBD1. The germline CDR1 and CDR2 sequences are WSHSY and SAAADI. The V gene end was trimmed by 3 bases and the J gene end by 6 bases; junction bases not matched to a gene: 4. The CDR3 consists of 13 residues. CDR3 sequence (DNA): TGCGCCAGCAGTGAACAGGGGTTCGCTGAAGCTTTCTTT. This codes for CASSEQGFAEAFF.

Of note for this clonotype: This likely traces to a read error, being one base from a far larger clone. The CDR3 DNA is TGTGCCAGCAGCTGGGACAGGGGGGGGGAGACCCAGTACTTC. The encoded protein is CASSWDRGGETQYF. This chain links TRBV7-2 with TRBJ2-5; TRBD1 matches at 11 bases. The V gene's germline CDR1 is SGHTA and CDR2 FQGNSA. V shed 4 bases, J shed 5 bases, and the junction held 3 bases outside the gene matches. The CDR3 runs 14 residues.

In its sample, this clonotype was seen many times. The CDR3 loop reads CAISESLVPGANVLTF. As DNA, the CDR3 is TGTGCCATCAGTGAGTCGTTAGTCCCTGGGGCCAACGTCCTGACTTTC. This rearrangement joins TRBV10-3 to TRBJ2-6; D ambiguous. Germline CDR1 is ENHRY and CDR2 is SYGVKD. V was cut by 0 bases and J by 2 bases, with 8 bases left in between. This CDR3 region has 16 residues.

The chain couples TRBV20-1 to TRBJ1-1; D ambiguous. Germline CDR1 reads DFQATT; CDR2 reads SNEGSKA (reference sequence). This CDR3 has 14 residues. V lost 4 bases, J lost 0 bases, and 12 bases lay in between. The DNA of the CDR3 is TGCAGTGCTACCCTCGGACCCCTGAACACTGAAGCTTTCTTT. As protein: CSATLGPLNTEAFF.

This clonotype appeared many times. This sequence joins TRBV15 and TRBJ2-7; D is possibly TRBD2 (6 bases). CDR3 length: 12 residues. Germline CDR1 reads LNHNV; CDR2 reads YYDKDF (reference sequence). Trimming took 4 bases from V and 6 from J, leaving 10 bases between them. The CDR3 DNA follows: TGTGCCACCAGCAAGGGGACTTCCGAGCAGTACTTC. It translates to CATSKGTSEQYF.